These 30 T cell receptor beta chains came from one sample sequenced in a study of blood T cell repertoires in COVID-19. Only in-frame clones appear in the TCRdb table, and some are missing; sequencing was by immunoSEQ multiplex PCR. The sample consists of fewer than 250,000 clones, around four fifths of them appearing once. The sequenced material came from peripheral blood. Receptors originate from a woman aged 70-85 years with active or convalescent COVID-19.

The chain has TRBV7-2 and TRBJ2-7; 13 bases align to TRBD2. Germline trimming cut 4 bases from V and 6 bases from J; bases unmatched to any gene: 6. This CDR3 is 15 amino acids long. Germline CDR1 SGHTA, CDR2 FQGNSA. The CDR3 region has the DNA TGTGCCAGCAGCTCCCGGACTAGCGGGAGCCCCGAGCAGTACTTC. Protein sequence: CASSSRTSGSPEQYF.

This rearrangement joins TRBV5-1 to TRBJ1-1; D remains ambiguous. The germline V gene has CDR1 SGHRS and CDR2 YFSETQ. Trimming took off 3 bases at V and 3 bases at J, with 12 bases between the two ends. This CDR3 has 14 residues. CDR3 in amino acids: CASSSRDDYTEAFF. The DNA for the CDR3 is TGCGCCAGCAGCTCCCGGGATGACTACACTGAAGCTTTCTTT.

The gene calls are TRBV9 and TRBJ2-3, with 7 bases lining up with TRBD2. The CDR3 length is 16 residues. V lost 1 base and J lost 4; bases outside the gene matches: 9. Germline V gives CDR1 SGDLS, CDR2 YYNGEE. The CDR3 loop reads CASSVSSGLSADTQYF. CDR3 bases: TGTGCCAGCAGCGTATCTAGCGGTCTATCGGCAGATACGCAGTATTTT.

The rearrangement uses TRBV28 and TRBJ2-7; TRBD2 aligns across 11 bases. V lost 3 bases to trimming and J lost 2 bases; unmatched junction nucleotides: 9. Germline V lookup: CDR1 MDHEN, CDR2 SYDVKM. This CDR3 is built from 17 residues. DNA of the CDR3: TGTGCCAGCAGTTTCGTCCTTCTAGCGGGAGGAACCTACGAGCAGTACTTC. Translated: CASSFVLLAGGTYEQYF.

This chain links TRBV4-2 with TRBJ2-3; 8 bases agree with TRBD2. Germline loops: CDR1 LGHNA, CDR2 YNFKEQ. The V and J ends lost 4 bases and 0 bases, in that order; junction bases with no gene match: 3. The CDR3 has 15 amino acids. The CDR3 bases are TGTGCCAGCAGCCGAAGCGGGGGAAGCACAGATACGCAGTATTTT. Amino acid sequence: CASSRSGGSTDTQYF.

The V and J genes are TRBV7-8 and TRBJ2-1, with 7 nucleotides matching TRBD1. Germline lookup yields CDR1 SGHVS and CDR2 FQNEAQ. The CDR3 is 15 residues long. V trimming: 5 bases; J trimming: 5 bases; junction bases outside the gene matches: 9. CDR3 sequence reads: CASSHGTAYDNEQFF. In nucleotides, the CDR3 is TGTGCCAGCAGCCACGGGACAGCCTATGACAATGAGCAGTTCTTC.

V and J are TRBV20-1 and TRBJ2-7; D possibly corresponds to TRBD2 (6 bases). CDR1 and CDR2 (germline): DFQATT, SNEGSKA (reference sequence). V shed 3 bases and J shed 9 bases, with 12 bases lying between them. The CDR3 is 11 residues long. The CDR3 is CSARSGGGQYF. CDR3 coding DNA: TGCAGTGCTAGGTCTGGGGGAGGGCAGTACTTC.

The chain couples TRBV28 to TRBJ1-3; D might be TRBD1 (5 bases). The CDR3 runs 16 residues. In germline, CDR1 is MDHEN, CDR2 SYDVKM. Trimming cost V 5 bases and J 0 bases, with 14 bases left between them. The CDR3: CASSDPPGRSGNTIYF. The CDR3, as DNA: TGTGCCAGCAGTGACCCCCCAGGGCGCTCTGGAAACACCATATATTTT.

V is TRBV5-1 and J is TRBJ1-6; TRBD1 matches 7 bases. CDR1 and CDR2 from the germline V gene are SGHRS and YFSETQ. V trimming: 5 bases; J trimming: 0 bases; junction bases outside the gene matches: 5. This CDR3 has 16 amino acids. This CDR3 reads CASREGASSYNSPLHF. CDR3 DNA: TGCGCCAGCAGGGAGGGGGCCTCCTCCTATAATTCACCCCTCCACTTT.

V and J are TRBV6-1 and TRBJ2-2; maybe TRBD2 (6 bases). Germline-derived CDR1 and CDR2 are MNHNS and SASEGT. V was trimmed by 4 bases and J by 6 bases, leaving 21 bases between them. The CDR3 has 17 amino acids. CDR3 protein: CASSGWVGGNGAGELFF. The CDR3 nucleotides read TGTGCCAGCAGTGGGTGGGTTGGAGGGAATGGCGCCGGGGAGCTGTTTTTT.

The CDR3 reads CAWSAPLGTGYTDTQYF. CDR3 in DNA: TGTGCCTGGAGTGCACCGTTAGGGACAGGGTATACAGATACGCAGTATTTT. This chain links TRBV30 with TRBJ2-3, with 9 bases matching TRBD1. The CDR3 consists of 17 residues. The J segment lost 3 bases and the V segment lost 1 base, leaving 11 bases of the junction unmatched. The germline CDR1 and CDR2 sequences are GTSNPN and SVGIG (reference sequence).

The genes are TRBV3-1 (or the pseudogene TRBV3-2) and TRBJ2-3, with TRBD2 matching over 9 bases. CDR1 LGHDT and CDR2 YNNKEL come from the germline V gene (reference sequence). The CDR3 covers 16 residues. The V segment lost 4 bases and the J segment 0 bases; nucleotides outside the gene matches: 5. The CDR3 reads CASSLRTSASTDTQYF. The CDR3 coding sequence is TGTGCCAGCAGCCTGCGGACTAGCGCCAGCACAGATACGCAGTATTTT.

In DNA form, the CDR3 reads TGTGCCAGCAGCTTAGTCGCGGCGGGTAATGAAAAACTGTTTTTT. It is translated as CASSLVAAGNEKLFF. This chain uses TRBV7-9 with TRBJ1-4, with D uncertain. Trimming took 1 base from V and 4 from J, leaving 10 bases between them. Germline V gene sequence: CDR1 SEHNR, CDR2 FQNEAQ (reference sequence). This CDR3 has 15 residues.

Turning to this clone: Other DNA sequences of this sample code for an identical CDR3. The rearrangement links TRBV28 to TRBJ2-7, with D maybe TRBD2 (6 bases). V gave up 2 bases and J gave up 4 bases, with 6 bases separating them. The CDR3 is 12 amino acids. CDR1 MDHEN and CDR2 SYDVKM come from the germline V gene. In nucleotides, the CDR3 is TGTGCCAGCAGTTTAGGGACTTACGAGCAGTACTTC. This encodes CASSLGTYEQYF.

Only a few counts were recorded for this clone. The rearrangement uses TRBV28 and TRBJ1-2; 10 bases line up with TRBD1. Germline values: CDR1 MDHEN, CDR2 SYDVKM. This CDR3 comprises 15 residues. V trimming: 2 bases; J trimming: 4 bases; junction bases outside the gene matches: 4. The CDR3 DNA reads as TGTGCCAGCAGTTTAGTGGGACAGGGGAGCTATGGCTACACCTTC. It is translated as CASSLVGQGSYGYTF.

V gene TRBV5-6 combines with J gene TRBJ1-1; possible D gene TRBD1, 5 bases. This CDR3 has 14 amino acids. V lost 2 bases and J lost 4, with 12 bases in between. The germline V gene has CDR1 SGHDT and CDR2 YYEEEE. DNA of the CDR3: TGTGCCAGCAGCTTCAATATGGGGCGCACTGAAGCTTTCTTT. This encodes CASSFNMGRTEAFF.

This chain uses TRBV13 with TRBJ2-1; TRBD1 agrees at 7 bases. Germline trimming cut 5 bases from V and 6 bases from J; bases unmatched to any gene: 10. From germline, CDR1 is PRHDT and CDR2 FYEKMQ (reference sequence). The CDR3 totals 15 residues. The CDR3 is CASSVTGEPFNEQFF. DNA of the CDR3: TGTGCCAGCAGCGTCACAGGGGAGCCCTTCAATGAGCAGTTCTTC.

This clone was detected only once. The chain has TRBV3-1 (or the pseudogene TRBV3-2) and TRBJ2-1; D gene unclear. The CDR3 sequence is 11 residues long. Germline-derived CDR1 and CDR2 are LGHDT and YNNKEL (reference sequence). V lost 1 base, J lost 9 bases, and 4 bases lay in between. The chain's CDR3 is CASSQAGEQFF. The CDR3 nucleotides read TGTGCCAGCAGCCAAGCGGGTGAGCAGTTCTTC.

The chain uses TRBV19 and TRBJ1-2, with TRBD1 identical over 7 bases. J was trimmed by 6 bases and V by 2 bases; bases with no gene match: 9. This CDR3 region has 15 residues. Germline CDR1 and CDR2: LNHDA and SQIVND (reference sequence). The DNA for the CDR3 is TGTGCCAGTAGTATACCCCCCGGGACAGCCCATGGCTACACCTTC. Translating gives CASSIPPGTAHGYTF.

The chain recombines TRBV9 with TRBJ2-5; TRBD1 is a possible D gene (6 bases). CDR3 length: 13 amino acids. The germline V gene encodes CDR1 SGDLS and CDR2 YYNGEE. V lost 0 bases, J lost 5 bases, and 8 bases lay in between. This chain's CDR3 is CASSVGQGETQYF. As DNA, the CDR3 is TGTGCCAGCAGCGTAGGGCAGGGGGAGACCCAGTACTTC.

This chain links TRBV4-1 with TRBJ2-1; 7 bases match TRBD2. Losses at the gene ends were 8 bases for V and 0 bases for J; bases not matched to a gene: 4. The CDR3 runs 14 residues. Germline loops: CDR1 MGHRA, CDR2 YSYEKL. This chain's CDR3 is CASRAGSSYNEQFF. In DNA form, the CDR3 reads TGCGCCAGCCGAGCGGGAAGCTCCTACAATGAGCAGTTCTTC.

This clone was detected only a few times. This sequence joins TRBV5-1 and TRBJ1-2, with 7 bases aligning to TRBD1. CDR1 and CDR2 from the germline V gene are SGHRS and YFSETQ. This CDR3 contains 15 residues. The ends lost 6 bases at V and 4 bases at J; junction bases unmatched: 12. The CDR3 region is CASTPGARQGYGYTF. For the CDR3, the DNA is TGCGCCAGCACCCCGGGCGCGAGACAGGGCTATGGCTACACCTTC.

The CDR3 DNA reads as TGTGCCAGCAGTCCGACAGGGGGCGTTGAAAAACTGTTTTTT. Its translation: CASSPTGGVEKLFF. The V call is TRBV6-5, the J call TRBJ1-4; 10 positions match TRBD1. Trimming took 5 bases from V and 7 from J; bases not matched to a gene: 4. Per the germline V gene, CDR1 is MNHEY and CDR2 is SVGAGI. The length of the CDR3 is 14 residues.

This clone was counted only a few times. This chain links TRBV5-6 with TRBJ2-7; 8 bases map to TRBD1. Germline V gene data show CDR1 as SGHDT and CDR2 as YYEEEE. The V gene end was trimmed by 3 bases and the J gene end by 1 base; junction bases not matched to a gene: 6. The length of the CDR3 is 15 residues. This CDR3 reads CASSSDRGPSYEQYF. CDR3 DNA sequence: TGTGCCAGCAGCTCAGACAGGGGACCTTCCTACGAGCAGTACTTC.

V and J are TRBV5-5 and TRBJ2-3; D call uncertain. V lost 1 base to trimming and J lost 0 bases, with 15 bases between them. The CDR3 covers 17 residues. CDR1 and CDR2 (germline): SGHKS, YYEKEE (reference sequence). CDR3 in DNA: TGTGCCAGCAGCTTGCAATTCCGCGGAATAAGCACAGATACGCAGTATTTT. As protein: CASSLQFRGISTDTQYF.

The V gene is TRBV7-9, the J gene TRBJ2-5; 9 bases line up with TRBD2. The CDR3 totals 17 residues. Germline values: CDR1 SEHNR, CDR2 FQNEAQ (reference sequence). Trimming removed 5 bases from V and 5 bases from J; junction bases left unmatched: 15. CDR3: CASSLSRGLAGVETQYF. Here the CDR3 DNA reads TGTGCCAGCAGCCTATCCCGCGGGTTAGCGGGAGTGGAGACCCAGTACTTC.

The gene calls are TRBV6-5 and TRBJ1-3; tentative D call: TRBD1 (6 bases). V lost 2 bases to trimming and J lost 0 bases, with 8 bases between them. Germline V gives CDR1 MNHEY, CDR2 SVGAGI. This CDR3 has 15 amino acids. CDR3 region: CASSYDRYSGNTIYF. The CDR3 DNA is TGTGCCAGCAGTTACGACAGGTACTCTGGAAACACCATATATTTT.

The rearrangement uses TRBV2 and TRBJ1-1; unclear D gene. From germline, CDR1 is SNHLY and CDR2 FYNNEI. This CDR3 has 15 amino acids. Trimming stripped 5 bases from V and 2 bases from J, with 15 bases between. The DNA of the CDR3 is TGTGCCAGCAGTCCCCGGGCAGGAGGAAACACTGAAGCTTTCTTT. This translates into CASSPRAGGNTEAFF.

The chain couples TRBV7-3 to TRBJ2-5; 9 bases are shared with TRBD1. CDR1 SGHTA and CDR2 FQGTGA come from the germline V gene. This CDR3 contains 15 residues. Losses at the gene ends were 5 bases for V and 5 bases for J; bases not matched to a gene: 9. The DNA for the CDR3 is TGTGCCAGCAGCGGGGGACAGGGTGGCTGGGAGACCCAGTACTTC. This gives the protein CASSGGQGGWETQYF.

This clone came up once. The V call is TRBV4-1, the J call TRBJ2-5; no reliable D call. V was trimmed by 4 bases and J by 5 bases, leaving 11 bases between them. Germline CDR1 MGHRA, CDR2 YSYEKL. The CDR3 is made up of 13 amino acids. CDR3 bases: TGCGCCAGCAGCCTGGGCCCTGTTGAGACCCAGTACTTC. Its protein is CASSLGPVETQYF.